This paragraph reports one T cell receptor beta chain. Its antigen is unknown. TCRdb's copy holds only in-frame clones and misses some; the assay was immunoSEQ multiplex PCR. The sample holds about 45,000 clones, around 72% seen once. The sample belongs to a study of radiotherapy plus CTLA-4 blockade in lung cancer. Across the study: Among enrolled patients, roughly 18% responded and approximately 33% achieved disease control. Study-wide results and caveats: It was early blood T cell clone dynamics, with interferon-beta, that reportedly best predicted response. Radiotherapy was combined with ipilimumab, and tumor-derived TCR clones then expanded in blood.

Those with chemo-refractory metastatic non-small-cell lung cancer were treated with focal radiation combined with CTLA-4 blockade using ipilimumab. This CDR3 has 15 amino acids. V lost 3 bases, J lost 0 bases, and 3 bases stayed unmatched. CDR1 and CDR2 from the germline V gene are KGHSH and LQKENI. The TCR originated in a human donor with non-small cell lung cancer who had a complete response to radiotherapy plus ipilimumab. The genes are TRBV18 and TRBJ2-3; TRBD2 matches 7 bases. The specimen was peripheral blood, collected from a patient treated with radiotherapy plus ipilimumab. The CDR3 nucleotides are TGTGCCAGCTCACCCGGGACTACTAGCACAGATACGCAGTATTTT. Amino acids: CASSPGTTSTDTQYF.